One sample yielded the 10 T cell receptor beta chains listed below, sequenced in a study of blood T cell dynamics during melanoma immunotherapy. Noted time point: week 3, after first cycle of checkpoint inhibitor. Generated by immunoSEQ multiplex PCR, the TCRdb table keeps only in-frame clones and is missing some. Here the sample spans about 10,000 clones, more than 85% being singletons. Sample: blood, taken from a patient treated with checkpoint blockade. The origin of the receptors is a human donor with melanoma.

This rearrangement joins TRBV10-1 to TRBJ1-3, with D unresolved. The CDR3 runs to 17 residues. V was clipped by 2 bases and J by 0 bases, with 14 bases between them. Germline V gene data show CDR1 as WNHNN and CDR2 as SYGVQD (reference sequence). The CDR3 DNA sequence: TGCGCCAGCAGTGAGAATTCCGGGTCCAACTCTGGAAACACCATATATTTT. Translated: CASSENSGSNSGNTIYF.

The chain recombines TRBV5-1 with TRBJ2-1, with TRBD1 as a possible D gene (5 bases). Trimming left V 1 base short and J 1 base short, with 15 bases between. The CDR3 totals 17 residues. Germline V lookup: CDR1 SGHRS, CDR2 YFSETQ. CDR3 bases: TGCGCCAGCAGCTTGTTTGAAGGGGCGACGTCCTACAATGAGCAGTTCTTC. Translated: CASSLFEGATSYNEQFF.

The table lists this clone with a few counts. V is TRBV10-3 and J is TRBJ1-2, with TRBD1 identical over 7 bases. There are 15 residues in the CDR3. Germline V gene data show CDR1 as ENHRY and CDR2 as SYGVKD. J lost 7 bases, V lost 2 bases, and 10 bases had no gene match. The CDR3 DNA reads as TGTGCCATCAGTGAGACCCAGACAGGGATGGGTGGCTACACCTTC. Its translation: CAISETQTGMGGYTF.

This chain links TRBV10-2 with TRBJ1-2, with a tentative D call TRBD1 (5 bases). The CDR3 contains 14 residues. The germline V gene encodes CDR1 WSHSY and CDR2 SAAADI. Trimming pared 7 bases from V and 7 bases from J, leaving 19 bases between. This CDR3 is CASIMDTPGGGYTF. CDR3 bases: TGCGCCAGCATCATGGACACCCCGGGAGGTGGCTACACCTTC.

The genes are TRBV5-4 and TRBJ2-2; D is undetermined. Germline V gives CDR1 SGHNT, CDR2 YYREEE (reference sequence). This CDR3 has 13 amino acids. Trimming took 6 bases from V and 4 from J, leaving 10 bases between them. DNA for the CDR3: TGTGCCAGCAACCCAGTCGGCACCGGGGAGCTGTTTTTT. Translation gives CASNPVGTGELFF.

This chain connects TRBV4-3 to TRBJ2-3, with 8 bases matching TRBD2. V trimming: 1 base; J trimming: 2 bases; junction bases outside the gene matches: 11. Germline V gene data show CDR1 as LGHNA and CDR2 as YSLEER. CDR3 length equals 18 residues. In nucleotides, the CDR3 is TGCGCCAGCAGCCAAGGGGTTACCCTAGCGGGTACCACAGATACGCAGTATTTT. It is translated as CASSQGVTLAGTTDTQYF.

The chain joins TRBV6-5 to TRBJ1-2; the D is unclear. The V and J ends lost 6 bases and 0 bases respectively, with 2 bases between them. CDR3 length: 11 residues. The V gene's germline CDR1 is MNHEY and CDR2 SVGAGI. CDR3 in amino acids: CASRSNYGYTF. The CDR3 nucleotides read TGTGCCAGCAGGTCTAACTATGGCTACACCTTC.

This chain uses TRBV7-9 with TRBJ2-1, with D tentatively TRBD2 (5 bases). Germline V gene data show CDR1 as SEHNR and CDR2 as FQNEAQ (reference sequence). V lost 5 bases and J lost 9, with 8 bases in between. The CDR3 runs to 11 residues. The CDR3 coding sequence is TGTGCCAGCAGCACGCTAGCTGAGCAGTTCTTC. This encodes CASSTLAEQFF.

This chain links TRBV9 with TRBJ1-2; D is uncertain. The CDR3 has 12 residues. V lost 6 bases to trimming and J lost 1 base, with 7 bases between them. Germline V lookup: CDR1 SGDLS, CDR2 YYNGEE. The CDR3 loop is CASNADNYGYTF. Written as DNA, the CDR3 is TGTGCCAGCAATGCGGATAACTATGGCTACACCTTC.

This chain uses TRBV19 with TRBJ1-1, with 9 bases lining up with TRBD1. The V gene end was trimmed by 6 bases and the J gene end by 1 base; junction bases not matched to a gene: 0. The CDR3 extends over 13 amino acids. Germline V gene data show CDR1 as LNHDA and CDR2 as SQIVND (reference sequence). CDR3 region: CASRGQGNTEAFF. The DNA of the CDR3 is TGTGCCAGTAGGGGACAGGGGAACACTGAAGCTTTCTTT.